The 21 T cell receptor beta chains presented below share a single source sample, sequenced in a study of CD8+ T cells in alopecia areata (dated by TCRdb to between 2018 and 2020). In light of the paper, this sample's time point label describes: baseline before oral tofacitinib. Library preparation used the immunoSEQ multiplex PCR assay. RNA was extracted from all samples and reverse transcribed into cDNA, which served as template for TCR sequencing. This immuneACCESS table, as held by TCRdb, lists in-frame sequences with V and J called but not all clones. Of the missing ones, under half trace to an unresolved V gene in checked studies; the others have no known cause. The table for this sample lists 150,000 or so clones; roughly 50% of them were counted only once. The biggest ten clones account for under 7.5% of the sample. Here the sequenced sample was CD4+ T cells sorted from blood, taken at week 0. Every receptor here comes from a human donor with alopecia areata.

In this sample, this clone turned up a few times. The J gene is TRBJ1-2, the V gene TRBV13; D is perhaps TRBD1 (5 bases). Trimming stripped 3 bases from V and 4 bases from J, with 21 bases between. CDR3 length: 17 amino acids. Germline assignment: CDR1 PRHDT and CDR2 FYEKMQ (reference sequence). This CDR3 is CASSLRPGQPSTYGYTF. CDR3 DNA sequence: TGTGCCAGCAGCTTGAGACCGGGGCAGCCAAGTACCTATGGCTACACCTTC.

V usage is TRBV6-6 and J usage is TRBJ2-1; no firm D call. The CDR3 length is 12 residues. Germline CDR1 is MNHNY and CDR2 is SVGAGI (reference sequence). Trimming pared 10 bases from V and 7 bases from J, leaving 14 bases between. CDR3 region: CAIRDASNEQFF. Here the CDR3 DNA reads TGTGCCATCAGAGACGCAAGTAATGAGCAGTTCTTC.

The CDR3 bases are TGCGCCGGCGGACAAGACACCGCCGGGAATCAGCCCCAGCATTTT. This sequence encodes CAGGQDTAGNQPQHF. This chain links TRBV23-1 with TRBJ1-5; possibly TRBD1 for D (5 bases). TRBV23-1 is labeled an ORF, and its function is uncertain. The germline V and J ends were trimmed by 11 bases and 4 bases, with 21 bases remaining between them. This CDR3 is 15 amino acids long.

The V and J genes are TRBV29-1 and TRBJ1-1; no firm D call. V lost 2 bases and J lost 1, with 11 bases in between. The CDR3 covers 14 residues. CDR1 is SQVTM, CDR2 ANQGSEA, per germline. CDR3 sequence (DNA): TGCAGCGTTGAACCCAGGCTCGGGAACACTGAAGCTTTCTTT. Translated: CSVEPRLGNTEAFF.

The table lists this clone with a few counts. The genes are TRBV10-3 and TRBJ2-7; no clear D gene. Germline V lookup: CDR1 ENHRY, CDR2 SYGVKD. The CDR3 contains 15 residues. V lost 0 bases, J lost 2 bases, and 11 bases lay in between. In nucleotides, the CDR3 is TGTGCCATCAGTGAGTCGGTTAGCCGCCCCTACGAGCAGTACTTC. It yields the protein CAISESVSRPYEQYF.

The V call is TRBV5-1, the J call TRBJ1-2; 7 bases are shared with TRBD1. The V segment lost 4 bases and the J segment 14 bases; nucleotides outside the gene matches: 11. This CDR3 comprises 12 residues. Germline CDR1 and CDR2: SGHRS and YFSETQ. CDR3 bases: TGCGCCAGCAGCCCTCCGGACAGGACGAAGACCTTC. It yields the protein CASSPPDRTKTF.

The V gene is TRBV7-9, the J gene TRBJ2-7; D remains ambiguous. Trimming took off 5 bases at V and 6 bases at J, with 8 bases between the two ends. Germline CDR1 reads SEHNR; CDR2 reads FQNEAQ (reference sequence). The CDR3 extends over 11 amino acids. The CDR3 DNA reads TGTGCCAGCAGCCGGACCTCCGAGCAGTACTTC. It is translated as CASSRTSEQYF.

In this sample, this clone is large. Other DNA sequences in this specimen translate into the identical CDR3. The gene calls are TRBV30 and TRBJ1-4; no firm D call. CDR1 and CDR2 from the germline V gene are GTSNPN and SVGIG (reference sequence). V lost 3 bases and J 8 bases, leaving 13 bases between the germline ends. The CDR3 covers 13 residues. The CDR3 sequence: CAWRMNEYEKLFF. The CDR3 DNA reads TGTGCCTGGAGAATGAACGAATACGAAAAACTGTTTTTT.

V is TRBV5-1 and J is TRBJ2-2; possibly TRBD1 or TRBD2 for D (6 bases each). This CDR3 has 15 residues. V gave up 0 bases and J gave up 4 bases, with 10 bases separating them. Germline assignment: CDR1 SGHRS and CDR2 YFSETQ. The CDR3 sequence: CASSLAGGGTGELFF. The CDR3 DNA follows: TGCGCCAGCAGCTTGGCTGGAGGGGGCACCGGGGAGCTGTTTTTT.

The chain employs TRBV29-1 and TRBJ1-1; D is possibly TRBD1 (6 bases). Germline V CDR1 and CDR2: SQVTM, ANQGSEA. The CDR3 has 12 amino acids. The V end was cut by 3 bases, the J end by 6 bases, with 11 bases between. The CDR3 region has the DNA TGCAGCGTTGAGAGCGGGGGGCCTGAAGCTTTCTTT. Translated, it gives CSVESGGPEAFF.

The chain uses TRBV4-1 and TRBJ1-6; D not certain. Trimming took 4 bases from V and 9 from J, leaving 19 bases between them. The CDR3 runs to 16 residues. CDR1 and CDR2 from the germline V gene are MGHRA and YSYEKL. The CDR3 DNA follows: TGCGCCAGCAGCCGACCGGGCTCCGAACTTGGTTCACCCCTCCACTTT. Its translation: CASSRPGSELGSPLHF.

The chain links TRBV2 to TRBJ2-7; no clear D. CDR3 length: 11 amino acids. Germline loops: CDR1 SNHLY, CDR2 FYNNEI. V was cut by 9 bases and J by 0 bases, with 6 bases left in between. DNA of the CDR3: TGTGCCAGTGGTCTCTCCTACGAGCAGTACTTC. Protein sequence: CASGLSYEQYF. Using reference TRBV2 and TRBJ2-7 for the parts outside the CDR3, the full variable domain is EPEVTQTPSHQVTQMGQEVILRCVPISNHLYFYWYRQILGQKVEFLVSFYNNEISEKSEIFDDQFSVERPDGSNFTLKIRSTKLEDSAMYFCASGLSYEQYFGPGTRLTVT.

CDR3 amino acids: CSVGQGVGTGELFF. For the CDR3, the DNA is TGCAGCGTTGGGCAGGGAGTGGGAACCGGGGAGCTGTTTTTT. The chain links TRBV29-1 to TRBJ2-2; possibly TRBD1 or TRBD2 for D (5 bases each). The CDR3 extends over 14 amino acids. CDR1 SQVTM and CDR2 ANQGSEA come from the germline V gene. Trimming stripped 4 bases from V and 5 bases from J, with 14 bases between.

This clone was counted only a few times. V usage is TRBV10-3 and J usage is TRBJ2-7; 8 bases fit TRBD1. In germline, CDR1 is ENHRY, CDR2 SYGVKD. The length of the CDR3 is 12 residues. V shed 10 bases and J 3 bases; nucleotides not matched to a gene: 5. Here the CDR3 DNA reads TGTGCCACTAAACAGGGGGACTACGAGCAGTACTTC. Protein product: CATKQGDYEQYF.

The V and J genes are TRBV4-2 and TRBJ2-5, with D maybe TRBD2 (5 bases). CDR1 LGHNA and CDR2 YNFKEQ come from the germline V gene. The CDR3 has 14 residues. Trimming left V 1 base short and J 7 bases short, with 13 bases between. The CDR3, as DNA: TGTGCCAGCAGCCAAGGGGAGAGGCGTCGGACCCAGTACTTC. Translating it yields CASSQGERRRTQYF.

The chain couples TRBV7-2 to TRBJ2-1, with 9 bases identical to TRBD2. The CDR3 runs 15 residues. Trimming took 4 bases from V and 3 from J; bases not matched to a gene: 4. Germline V gives CDR1 SGHTA, CDR2 FQGNSA. This CDR3 reads CASSSLSGGYNEQFF. CDR3 DNA: TGTGCCAGCAGCTCCCTTAGCGGGGGCTACAATGAGCAGTTCTTC.

The chain links TRBV5-6 to TRBJ1-2, with 10 bases identical to TRBD1. CDR1 and CDR2 (germline): SGHDT, YYEEEE. The CDR3 runs to 15 residues. The trim removed 4 bases at V and 7 bases at J, leaving 10 bases unmatched. The CDR3 here is CASSLAGTGVFGYTF. The CDR3 region has the DNA TGTGCCAGCAGCCTAGCCGGGACAGGGGTGTTTGGCTACACCTTC. Full variable domain (rest looked up from reference TRBV5-6 and TRBJ1-2): DAGVTQSPTHLIKTRGQQVTLRCSPKSGHDTVSWYQQALGQGPQFIFQYYEEEERQRGNFPDRFSGHQFPNYSSELNVNALLLGDSALYLCASSLAGTGVFGYTFGSGTRLTVV.

This clone has just a few counts. The chain recombines TRBV5-1 with TRBJ2-1; no clear D. Germline V gene sequence: CDR1 SGHRS, CDR2 YFSETQ. V lost 0 bases and J lost 5, with 3 bases in between. The CDR3 is 12 residues long. The CDR3 here is CASSLANNEQFF. The CDR3 DNA reads as TGCGCCAGCAGCTTGGCTAACAATGAGCAGTTCTTC. The whole variable domain, filled in from reference TRBV5-1 and TRBJ2-1, reads KAGVTQTPRYLIKTRGQQVTLSCSPISGHRSVSWYQQTPGQGLQFLFEYFSETQRNKGNFPGRFSGRQFSNSRSEMNVSTLELGDSALYLCASSLANNEQFFGPGTRLTVL.

The chain uses TRBV2 and TRBJ2-4; D unclear. V was cut by 7 bases and J by 7 bases, with 8 bases left in between. The germline V gene encodes CDR1 SNHLY and CDR2 FYNNEI. The CDR3 extends over 11 amino acids. Here the CDR3 reads CASNTANIQYF. The CDR3 bases are TGTGCCAGCAACACAGCCAACATTCAGTACTTC.

The rearrangement links TRBV4-3 to TRBJ2-2; 12 bases fit TRBD2. The CDR3 covers 17 residues. V shed 3 bases, J shed 5 bases, and the junction held 7 bases outside the gene matches. The germline V gene has CDR1 LGHNA and CDR2 YSLEER. CDR3 bases: TGCGCCAGCAGCCACCGAGGACTAGCGGGAATAACCGGGGAGCTGTTTTTT. It codes for CASSHRGLAGITGELFF.

The V and J genes are TRBV7-9 and TRBJ1-2, with D possibly TRBD1 on 5 matching bases. Germline loops: CDR1 SEHNR, CDR2 FQNEAQ (reference sequence). V gave up 0 bases and J gave up 11 bases, with 10 bases separating them. The CDR3 sequence is 12 residues long. CDR3 DNA sequence: TGTGCCAGCAGCTTAGCGACAGACGAGTACACCTTC. Protein: CASSLATDEYTF.